This T cell receptor beta chain was captured by sequencing in a study of T-cell memory formation after mild COVID-19. The V gene's germline CDR1 is KGHDR and CDR2 SFDVKD. The V and J ends lost 2 bases and 5 bases respectively, with 9 bases between them. This CDR3 has 14 amino acids. A few counts support this clonotype. Antigen specificity is unknown. Study-wide results and caveats: Among clones peaking at day 37 in the second wave, SARS-CoV-2 specificity remained unconfirmed. Some clones that responded turned up in pre-infection memory, which suggests that cross-reactive memory joined in. Day 15 to 85 contracting clones showed balanced CD4/CD8; day 15 to 37 expanders favored CD4+.

TCRdb reanalysed the 5' RACE reads using MiXCR and keeps one entry per CDR3 protein. The sample has over 500,000 distinct CDR3 sequences, around a sixth seen once. The TCR sequence derives from an adult woman who had mild COVID-19 (a few samples of this study predate the infection). Cell type and time point are not known. The sample taken for sequencing was PBMCs or a T cell subset sorted from them (not recorded which). The rearrangement uses TRBV24-1 and TRBJ2-1; D is unresolved. CDR3 loop: CATSDSTVNNEQFF. As DNA, the CDR3 is TGTGCCACCAGTGATTCGACTGTTAACAATGAGCAGTTCTTC.